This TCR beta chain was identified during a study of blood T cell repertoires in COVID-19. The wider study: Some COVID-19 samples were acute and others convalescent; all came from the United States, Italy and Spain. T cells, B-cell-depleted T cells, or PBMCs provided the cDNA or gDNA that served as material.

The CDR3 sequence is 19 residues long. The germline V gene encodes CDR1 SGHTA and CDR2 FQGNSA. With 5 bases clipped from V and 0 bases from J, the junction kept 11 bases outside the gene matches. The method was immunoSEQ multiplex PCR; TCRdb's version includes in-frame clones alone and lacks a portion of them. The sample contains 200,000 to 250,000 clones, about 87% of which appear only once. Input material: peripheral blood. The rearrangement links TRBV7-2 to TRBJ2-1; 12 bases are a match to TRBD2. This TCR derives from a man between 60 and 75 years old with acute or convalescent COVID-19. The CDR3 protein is CASSLYLAGGLSSYNEQFF. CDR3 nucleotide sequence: TGTGCCAGCAGCCTGTATCTAGCGGGGGGGCTTAGCTCCTACAATGAGCAGTTCTTC. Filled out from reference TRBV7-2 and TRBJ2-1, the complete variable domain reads GAGVSQSPSNKVTEKGKDVELRCDPISGHTALYWYRQSLGQGLEFLIYFQGNSAPDKSGLPSDRFSAERTGGSVSTLTIQRTQQEDSAVYLCASSLYLAGGLSSYNEQFFGPGTRLTVL.